The present T cell receptor (beta chain) was sequenced within a study of T cells in Graves' hyperthyroidism and ophthalmopathy. The study excluded patients with uncontrolled infection, other autoimmune disease, pregnancy or lactation. The source material, RNA transcripts, was used to amplify TCR beta CDR3 regions. RT-PCR in the first round (using the HTBI primer set) targeted the TCR CDR3. One entry per CDR3 protein results from TCRdb running MiXCR on the multiplex PCR reads. The table lists 500,000 to 750,000 distinct CDR3 sequences, 40% to 55% of them singletons. What was sequenced was peripheral blood or thyroid tissue (not recorded which). This clonotype originated in a woman younger than 35 with Graves' hyperthyroidism.

CDR3 bases: TGTGCCAGCAGCTTACGGGACAAAGATACGCAGTATTTT. Its protein product is CASSLRDKDTQYF. The chain is built from TRBV7-9 and TRBJ2-3, with D maybe TRBD1 (6 bases). In germline, CDR1 is SEHNR, CDR2 FQNEAQ (reference sequence). V was shortened by 2 bases and J by 5 bases, with 8 bases between the two germline ends. The CDR3 spans 13 residues.